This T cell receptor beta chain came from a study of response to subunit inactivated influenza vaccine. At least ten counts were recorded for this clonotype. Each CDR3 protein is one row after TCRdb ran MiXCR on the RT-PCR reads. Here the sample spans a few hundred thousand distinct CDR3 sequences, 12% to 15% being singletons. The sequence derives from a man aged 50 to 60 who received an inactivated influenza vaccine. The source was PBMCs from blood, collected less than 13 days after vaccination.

This CDR3 reads CASTRLLAGGTDTQYF. The CDR3 region has the DNA TGTGCCAGCACCCGCCTACTTGCGGGGGGAACAGATACGCAGTATTTT. V and J are TRBV28 and TRBJ2-3; TRBD2 matches at 8 bases. Germline V gene sequence: CDR1 MDHEN, CDR2 SYDVKM. The CDR3 has 16 amino acids. The V segment lost 7 bases and the J segment 3 bases; nucleotides outside the gene matches: 12. The whole variable domain, filled in from reference TRBV28 and TRBJ2-3, reads DVKVTQSSRYLVKRTGEKVFLECVQDMDHENMFWYRQDPGLGLRLIYFSYDVKMKEKGDIPEGYSVSREKKERFSLILESASTNQTSMYLCASTRLLAGGTDTQYFGPGTRLTVL.